This entry features one TCR beta chain sequence. This sample is drawn from a study of early T cells in non-severe SARS-CoV-2 infection. Study overall: Sequencing used unsorted whole-blood bulk RNA, so chains lack pairing.

The CDR3 runs 16 residues. V was clipped by 2 bases and J by 2 bases, with 16 bases between them. Germline V gene lookup returns CDR1 MNHNS and CDR2 SASEGT. Unique molecular identifiers (one per individual cDNA molecule) were attached. Via MiXCR, TCRdb re-called the 5' RACE reads, giving one row per CDR3 protein. This table holds 11,000 or so distinct CDR3 sequences, 4.8% found once. The sequence was obtained from an adult who was a healthcare worker with PCR-confirmed SARS-CoV-2 infection or an uninfected control (not recorded which). The rearrangement uses TRBV6-1 and TRBJ2-7, with D unclear. Sample: whole blood. The CDR3 region has the DNA TGTGCCAGCAGTGAACTCCTAGGTGACGTAGCCTACGAGCAGTACTTC. This gives the protein CASSELLGDVAYEQYF.